The 8 T cell receptor beta chains below come from one sample, sequenced in a study of immune evolution from preneoplasia to lung adenocarcinoma. Using immunoSEQ multiplex PCR, the repertoire was profiled, and TCRdb retains in-frame clones only, with some absent. The sample yields several thousand clones, 70% to 80% seen once. The sample taken for sequencing was FFPE lung adenocarcinoma in situ tissue. These receptors came from a person aged 60-80 years with lung adenocarcinoma.

V is TRBV5-1 and J is TRBJ2-2, with D unresolved. V was cut by 4 bases and J by 4 bases, with 14 bases left in between. This CDR3 is 15 amino acids long. CDR1 and CDR2 from the germline V gene are SGHRS and YFSETQ. The CDR3 spells CASSLRMSGTGELFF. In DNA, the CDR3 is TGCGCCAGCAGCCTGCGAATGTCTGGCACCGGGGAGCTGTTTTTT. The full variable domain, completed using reference TRBV5-1 and TRBJ2-2, is KAGVTQTPRYLIKTRGQQVTLSCSPISGHRSVSWYQQTPGQGLQFLFEYFSETQRNKGNFPGRFSGRQFSNSRSEMNVSTLELGDSALYLCASSLRMSGTGELFFGEGSRLTVL.

V usage is TRBV7-2 and J usage is TRBJ2-1, with D uncertain. Trimming pared 1 base from V and 5 bases from J, leaving 12 bases between. CDR1 SGHTA and CDR2 FQGNSA come from the germline V gene. This CDR3 is built from 15 residues. The CDR3 region is CASSLDPSTDNEQFF. The CDR3 nucleotides are TGTGCCAGCAGCTTAGATCCCTCGACGGACAATGAGCAGTTCTTC.

J is TRBJ2-1 and V is TRBV4-1, with 10 bases lining up with TRBD1. This CDR3 has 16 amino acids. Trimming cost V 4 bases and J 4 bases; bases outside gene matches: 7. Looked up from germline, CDR1 is MGHRA and CDR2 is YSYEKL. Here the CDR3 DNA reads TGCGCCAGCAGCCTAAGTGTGGGACAGGGGTACAATGAGCAGTTCTTC. Encoded protein: CASSLSVGQGYNEQFF.

This sequence joins TRBV7-9 and TRBJ2-7; 7 bases are shared with TRBD1. The CDR3 loop spans 15 amino acids. The V and J ends lost 4 bases and 5 bases, in that order; junction bases with no gene match: 11. The germline V gene encodes CDR1 SEHNR and CDR2 FQNEAQ (reference sequence). CDR3 residues: CASSSRTGLSNEQYF. As DNA, the CDR3 is TGTGCCAGCAGCTCTCGGACAGGTCTCTCGAACGAGCAGTACTTC. The entire variable domain, with the rest obtained from reference TRBV7-9 and TRBJ2-7, is as follows: DTGVSQNPRHKITKRGQNVTFRCDPISEHNRLYWYRQTLGQGPEFLTYFQNEAQLEKSRLLSDRFSAERPKGSFSTLEIQRTEQGDSAMYLCASSSRTGLSNEQYFGPGTRLTVT.

The chain combines TRBV6-6 with TRBJ2-1, with 7 bases matching TRBD2. The CDR3 contains 14 residues. After removal of 10 bases from V and 2 bases from J, the junction contained 8 bases not matched to a gene. Germline CDR1 reads MNHNY; CDR2 reads SVGAGI (reference sequence). The CDR3 spells CATGLAAPYNEQFF. The CDR3 DNA reads as TGTGCCACCGGCCTAGCGGCTCCCTACAATGAGCAGTTCTTC.

V is TRBV9 and J is TRBJ2-3, with 7 bases fitting TRBD2. J gave up 4 bases and V 0 bases, and 5 bases lay outside the gene matches. This CDR3 has 15 amino acids. Germline V gene sequence: CDR1 SGDLS, CDR2 YYNGEE. As DNA, the CDR3 is TGTGCCAGCAGCGTAGGCTTGCGGGAGTCAGATACGCAGTATTTT. It translates to CASSVGLRESDTQYF.

The chain carries TRBV9 and TRBJ1-3; 7 positions agree with TRBD1. Germline V CDR1 and CDR2: SGDLS, YYNGEE. The J segment lost 0 bases and the V segment lost 4 bases, leaving 4 bases of the junction unmatched. The CDR3 sequence is 15 residues long. DNA for the CDR3: TGTGCCAGCAGCAAGGGACAGAGCTCTGGAAACACCATATATTTT. Translation: CASSKGQSSGNTIYF.

This clone was seen more than once but under ten times. The chain combines TRBV6-1 with TRBJ1-1; weak D call: TRBD1 (6 bases). Deletions cut 5 bases from V and 8 bases from J, with 15 bases between. Germline assignment: CDR1 MNHNS and CDR2 SASEGT. The length of the CDR3 is 13 residues. CDR3 nucleotides: TGTGCCAGCAGTAAAGAGCAGACAGGAGAAGCTTTCTTT. This translates into CASSKEQTGEAFF.